A selection of T cell receptor beta chains follows, all from one sample in a study of T cells after yellow fever vaccination. Using its own MiXCR run on the 5' RACE reads, TCRdb lists one record per CDR3 protein. The sample carries some 320,000 distinct CDR3 sequences, 8.7% recorded once. The material sequenced was PBMCs, taken on the day of the first yellow fever vaccination. Source of these receptors: a man aged 18 to 30 who received the YFV17D yellow fever vaccine. The conserved cysteine and the conserved F or W are not part of the CDR3 here. Fields, in order: CDR3 protein, CDR3 length, J gene, V gene.

cdr3_aa: ASSLDTSGYT
cdr3_length: 10
j_call: TRBJ1-2
v_call: TRBV5-1

cdr3_aa: ASSPFSDTQY
cdr3_length: 10
j_call: TRBJ2-3
v_call: TRBV7-8

cdr3_aa: ASTSRGLGTEAF
cdr3_length: 12
j_call: TRBJ1-1
v_call: TRBV12-3/TRBV12-4

cdr3_aa: ASIGTETDTQY
cdr3_length: 11
j_call: TRBJ2-3
v_call: TRBV10-2

cdr3_aa: ASSLDPLSAAPVQF
cdr3_length: 14
j_call: TRBJ2-1
v_call: TRBV5-1

cdr3_aa: AWSVGGISGYT
cdr3_length: 11
j_call: TRBJ1-2
v_call: TRBV30

cdr3_aa: ASSGRAVQETQY
cdr3_length: 12
j_call: TRBJ2-5
v_call: TRBV3-1

cdr3_aa: ASSYDRGGNQPQH
cdr3_length: 13
j_call: TRBJ1-5
v_call: TRBV6-5

cdr3_aa: ASSSYDPGNQPQH
cdr3_length: 13
j_call: TRBJ1-5
v_call: TRBV7-8

cdr3_aa: ASSQSTGDYT
cdr3_length: 10
j_call: TRBJ1-2
v_call: TRBV3-1

cdr3_aa: ASSPGQAVPN
cdr3_length: 10
j_call: TRBJ2-7
v_call: TRBV3-1

cdr3_aa: ASSLATGTGVQETQY
cdr3_length: 15
j_call: TRBJ2-5
v_call: TRBV5-1

cdr3_aa: ASSGQGAFKAF
cdr3_length: 11
j_call: TRBJ1-1
v_call: TRBV2

cdr3_aa: ASSPDRGGSPLH
cdr3_length: 12
j_call: TRBJ1-6
v_call: TRBV6-2/TRBV6-3

cdr3_aa: AGSQDIRGQGNQPQH
cdr3_length: 15
j_call: TRBJ1-5
v_call: TRBV4-2

cdr3_aa: ASSLIGTDSYEQY
cdr3_length: 13
j_call: TRBJ2-7
v_call: TRBV5-1

cdr3_aa: ASSSQNRAGGLYEQF
cdr3_length: 15
j_call: TRBJ2-1
v_call: TRBV6-5

cdr3_aa: ASSLITTRNTEAF
cdr3_length: 13
j_call: TRBJ1-1
v_call: TRBV28

cdr3_aa: ASSDGTGEKLF
cdr3_length: 11
j_call: TRBJ1-4
v_call: TRBV2

cdr3_aa: ASSGSRQAQETQY
cdr3_length: 13
j_call: TRBJ2-5
v_call: TRBV2

cdr3_aa: ASSFERSYEQY
cdr3_length: 11
j_call: TRBJ2-7
v_call: TRBV19

cdr3_aa: ASSDLQGASTDTQY
cdr3_length: 14
j_call: TRBJ2-3
v_call: TRBV11-3

cdr3_aa: ASSLGGYQETQY
cdr3_length: 12
j_call: TRBJ2-5
v_call: TRBV7-2